Listed below are T cell receptor beta chains from one sample, sequenced in a study of CD8 T cells in ankylosing spondylitis. TCRdb called the 5' RACE reads again in MiXCR, with one record for every CDR3 protein. The table records 300,000 to 350,000 distinct CDR3 sequences, 14% to 15% of them present only once. Sample: blood, either unsorted or a sorted T cell fraction (not recorded which). These receptors came from a male donor with ankylosing spondylitis or in good health (not recorded which). CDR3s include the opening cysteine and the closing phenylalanine or tryptophan. The D gene is left open where the match is weak. Clone size appears in some rows only: once, few, many, or a class for an expanded clone.

d_call,j_call,clone_size,v_call,cdr3_aa,cdr3_nt
NA,TRBJ1-1,NA,TRBV5-1,CASSSSTGGTEAFF,TGCGCCAGCAGCTCGAGTACTGGGGGCACTGAAGCTTTCTTT
NA,TRBJ2-1,many,TRBV2,CASTSDGEQFF,TGTGCCAGCACTAGCGATGGTGAGCAGTTCTTC
TRBD2,TRBJ2-1,NA,TRBV5-1,CASSSLPGGQNEQFF,TGCGCCAGCAGTTCCCTACCGGGGGGGCAGAATGAGCAGTTCTTC
NA,TRBJ2-7,few,TRBV11-3,CASSLEGRGEQYF,TGTGCCAGCAGCTTGGAGGGGCGAGGCGAGCAGTACTTC
NA,TRBJ1-1,few,TRBV10-3,CAISEGTQNTEAFF,TGTGCCATCAGTGAAGGGACACAGAACACTGAAGCTTTCTTT
NA,TRBJ1-6,NA,TRBV20-1,CSAREQATSPLHF,TGCAGTGCTAGAGAGCAGGCTACTTCACCCCTCCACTTT
NA,TRBJ1-2,NA,TRBV20-1,CSARREDHYGYTF,TGCAGTGCCCGGAGAGAGGATCACTATGGCTACACCTTC
NA,TRBJ1-2,few,TRBV27,CASSSTGSWAIYGYTF,TGTGCCAGCAGTTCTACTGGAAGTTGGGCTATCTATGGCTACACCTTC
NA,TRBJ2-1,few,TRBV27,CASSLGTRGEQFF,TGTGCCAGCAGTTTAGGGACCCGGGGTGAGCAGTTCTTC
TRBD2,TRBJ2-1,NA,TRBV20-1,CSARGLAGSIDNEQFF,TGCAGTGCTAGGGGACTAGCGGGATCAATTGACAATGAGCAGTTCTTC
NA,TRBJ2-7,few,TRBV5-1,CASSSQPLYEQYF,TGCGCCAGCAGCTCCCAGCCTCTATACGAGCAGTACTTC
NA,TRBJ1-1,NA,TRBV4-2,CASSPSALGRTEAFF,TGTGCCAGCAGCCCCTCGGCCTTGGGACGGACTGAAGCTTTCTTT
NA,TRBJ2-7,few,TRBV5-6,CASSIRYEQYF,TGTGCCAGCAGCATAAGATACGAGCAGTACTTC
TRBD2,TRBJ2-7,few,TRBV5-1,CASSQDASGGAGEQYF,TGCGCCAGCAGCCAGGATGCTAGCGGGGGGGCCGGCGAGCAGTACTTC
NA,TRBJ1-1,few,TRBV12-3/TRBV12-4,CASSLGSEGWEAFF,TGTGCCAGCAGTTTGGGCTCTGAGGGTTGGGAAGCTTTCTTT
NA,TRBJ2-5,NA,TRBV5-1,CASGSGTAFQETQYF,TGCGCCAGCGGCTCCGGGACGGCCTTTCAAGAGACCCAGTACTTC
NA,TRBJ2-5,NA,TRBV4-2,CASSQEGRGETQYF,TGTGCCAGCAGCCAAGAAGGCAGGGGTGAGACCCAGTACTTC
NA,TRBJ1-1,few,TRBV5-1,CASSSTTRGTEAFF,TGCGCCAGCAGCTCCACGACCCGTGGCACTGAAGCTTTCTTT
NA,TRBJ2-7,NA,TRBV29-1,CSVAPGGGYGTAYEQYF,TGCAGCGTTGCCCCCGGGGGCGGTTACGGGACAGCCTACGAGCAGTACTTC
NA,TRBJ2-6,few,TRBV3-1,CASSQEDLGLRSGANVLTF,TGTGCCAGCAGCCAAGAGGACTTAGGTCTTCGCTCTGGGGCCAACGTCCTGACTTTC
TRBD2,TRBJ2-7,NA,TRBV12-3/TRBV12-4,CASRSGTSYEQYF,TGTGCCAGCAGGTCTGGGACTAGCTACGAGCAGTACTTC
NA,TRBJ2-7,few,TRBV5-1,CASSLDPGGIMYEQYF,TGCGCCAGCAGCTTGGACCCAGGAGGGATCATGTACGAGCAGTACTTC
NA,TRBJ1-1,few,TRBV12-3/TRBV12-4,CASSLVEGNTEAFF,TGTGCCAGCAGTTTAGTCGAGGGGAACACTGAAGCTTTCTTT
NA,TRBJ1-3,NA,TRBV20-1,CSASAGVNTIYF,TGCAGTGCTAGCGCAGGGGTGAACACCATATATTTT
NA,TRBJ1-6,NA,TRBV11-2,CASSPGTVQNSPLHF,TGTGCCAGCAGCCCAGGGACGGTTCAGAATTCACCCCTCCACTTT
NA,TRBJ2-2,NA,TRBV4-1,CASSHQSGELFF,TGCGCCAGCAGCCACCAATCCGGGGAGCTGTTTTTT
NA,TRBJ2-1,once,TRBV3-1,CASSPRSGQTFYNEQFF,TGTGCCAGCAGCCCTCGAAGTGGACAGACCTTCTACAATGAGCAGTTCTTC
NA,TRBJ1-2,NA,TRBV6-1,CASARGTFNKAGYGYTF,TGTGCCAGCGCCCGGGGGACCTTCAATAAAGCGGGATATGGCTACACCTTC
NA,TRBJ2-1,NA,TRBV6-1,CASRKRAGDRARDNEQFF,TGTGCCAGCAGAAAAAGGGCAGGAGATAGAGCTCGTGACAATGAGCAGTTCTTC
NA,TRBJ1-2,NA,TRBV4-1,CASSQGGMWGGYTF,TGCGCCAGCAGCCAGGGGGGCATGTGGGGCGGCTACACCTTC
TRBD2,TRBJ2-5,NA,TRBV10-3,CAISALAGGSETQYF,TGTGCCATCAGTGCCCTAGCGGGAGGTTCTGAGACCCAGTACTTC
NA,TRBJ2-5,few,TRBV10-3,CAISESEVQETQYF,TGTGCCATCAGTGAGTCTGAAGTACAAGAGACCCAGTACTTC
NA,TRBJ2-1,few,TRBV5-1,CASSQDPSSYNEQFF,TGCGCCAGCAGCCAGGATCCCAGCTCCTACAATGAGCAGTTCTTC
TRBD1,TRBJ2-5,few,TRBV7-2,CASRGQVGETQYF,TGTGCCAGCCGAGGACAGGTGGGGGAGACCCAGTACTTC
NA,TRBJ2-1,NA,TRBV12-3/TRBV12-4,CASSPLGKAYYNEQFF,TGTGCCAGCAGTCCACTGGGGAAGGCCTACTACAATGAGCAGTTCTTC
NA,TRBJ2-1,few,TRBV7-2,CASSLERGVPDKFF,TGTGCCAGCAGCTTAGAAAGAGGAGTTCCAGATAAGTTCTTC
TRBD2,TRBJ2-1,NA,TRBV7-2,CASSATSGGYNEQFF,TGTGCCAGCAGCGCGACTAGCGGGGGATACAATGAGCAGTTCTTC
NA,TRBJ2-3,few,TRBV10-2,CASSDKTTNTDTQYF,TGCGCCAGCAGTGACAAGACTACGAACACAGATACGCAGTATTTT
NA,TRBJ2-5,NA,TRBV20-1,CSARDVTRRVETQYF,TGCAGTGCTAGAGACGTGACTAGGCGTGTAGAGACCCAGTACTTC
NA,TRBJ2-3,few,TRBV10-3,CAISESSGSTDTQYF,TGTGCCATCAGTGAGTCCAGCGGGTCCACAGATACGCAGTATTTT
TRBD2,TRBJ2-3,few,TRBV10-3,CAISESGGGAKDTQYF,TGTGCCATCAGTGAGTCGGGCGGGGGGGCGAAAGATACGCAGTATTTT